This T cell receptor beta chain was retrieved from a study of blood T cell repertoires in COVID-19. Clones were sequenced by immunoSEQ multiplex PCR, and TCRdb holds only the in-frame ones, with some missing. The repertoire has under 350,000 clones, 83% of them found once; the top ten carry approximately 9%. Looked up from germline, CDR1 is KGHDR and CDR2 is SFDVKD. The CDR3 has 14 residues. V lost 5 bases and J 5 bases, leaving 14 bases between the germline ends. The sample was peripheral blood. The clonotype was recovered from a woman in her 50s who had recovered from COVID-19. This chain connects TRBV24-1 to TRBJ1-2; D remains ambiguous. DNA for the CDR3: TGTGCCACCAGTGGTTCCTCGGCGGGGTATGGCTACACCTTC. It is translated as CATSGSSAGYGYTF.